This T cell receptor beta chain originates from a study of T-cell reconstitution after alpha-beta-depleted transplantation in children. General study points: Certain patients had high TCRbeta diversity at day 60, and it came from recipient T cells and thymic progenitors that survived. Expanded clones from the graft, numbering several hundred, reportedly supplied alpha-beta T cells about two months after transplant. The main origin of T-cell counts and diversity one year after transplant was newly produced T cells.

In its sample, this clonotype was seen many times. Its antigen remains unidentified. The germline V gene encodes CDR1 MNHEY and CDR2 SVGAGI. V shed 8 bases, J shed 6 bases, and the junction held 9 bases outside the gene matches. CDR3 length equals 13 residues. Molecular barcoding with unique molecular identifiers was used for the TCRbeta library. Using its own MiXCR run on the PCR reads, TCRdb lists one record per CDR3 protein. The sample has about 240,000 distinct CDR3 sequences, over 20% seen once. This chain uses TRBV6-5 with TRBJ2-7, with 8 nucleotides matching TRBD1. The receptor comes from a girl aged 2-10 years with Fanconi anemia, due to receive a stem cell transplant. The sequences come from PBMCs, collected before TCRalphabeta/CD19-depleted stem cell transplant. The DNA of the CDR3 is TGTGCCAGCGCATTGGACAGGGTGCGCGAGCAGTACTTC. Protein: CASALDRVREQYF.